These 29 T cell receptor beta chains share one sample of origin, sequenced in a study of CD8 T cells in Susac syndrome. Random hexamers were used to reverse transcribe about 0.5 to 1 ug of RNA. TCRdb re-called the immunoSEQ multiplex PCR reads through MiXCR, storing one row per CDR3 protein. Among 200,000 to 250,000 distinct CDR3 sequences listed, about 95% were seen once. Material: CD4+ T cells from PBMCs. These receptors all stem from a human donor with multiple sclerosis.

The chain has TRBV28 and TRBJ2-4; D possibly matches TRBD1 or TRBD2 (5 bases each). V gave up 2 bases and J gave up 0 bases, with 8 bases separating them. The germline V gene has CDR1 MDHEN and CDR2 SYDVKM. This CDR3 spans 15 amino acids. This CDR3 is CASSLGGIAKNIQYF. The CDR3 DNA is TGTGCCAGCAGTTTAGGGGGTATAGCCAAAAACATTCAGTACTTC.

Details on this clonotype: The germline gene is not matched at one end of the junction; a read error may be the cause. The chain has TRBV20-1 and TRBJ1-5; D ambiguous. CDR1 is DFQATT, CDR2 SNEGSKA, per germline (reference sequence). The CDR3 is 15 residues long. Here the CDR3 DNA reads TGCAGTGCAAGAGCCGGGCCCGTAAGCAATCAGCCCCAGCATTTT. Its translation: CSARAGPVSNQPQHF.

This chain uses TRBV15 with TRBJ2-1; D possibly matches TRBD1 or TRBD2 (5 bases each). This CDR3 comprises 15 residues. The germline V gene encodes CDR1 LNHNV and CDR2 YYDKDF (reference sequence). V was shortened by 0 bases and J by 4 bases, with 10 bases between the two germline ends. CDR3 sequence reads: CATSREGVEYNEQFF. CDR3 DNA: TGTGCCACCAGCAGAGAGGGGGTCGAGTACAATGAGCAGTTCTTC.

The rearrangement links TRBV3-1 to TRBJ2-4; D not certain. The CDR3 runs to 14 residues. V was clipped by 0 bases and J by 7 bases, with 10 bases between them. Germline V gene sequence: CDR1 LGHDT, CDR2 YNNKEL (reference sequence). CDR3 protein: CASSQDLAANIQYF. CDR3 sequence (DNA): TGTGCCAGCAGCCAAGATCTCGCAGCCAACATTCAGTACTTC.

The rearrangement joins TRBV12-3 or TRBV12-4 to TRBJ2-5; D possibly matches TRBD1 or TRBD2 (5 bases each). V gave up 6 bases and J gave up 2 bases, with 19 bases separating them. CDR3 size: 16 residues. The chain's CDR3 is CASSPGTWFKQETQYF. In nucleotides, the CDR3 is TGTGCCAGCAGCCCCGGGACGTGGTTCAAGCAAGAGACCCAGTACTTC.

This chain connects TRBV19 to TRBJ2-3, with no clear D. Trimming cost V 1 base and J 6 bases, with 5 bases left between them. Germline V gene lookup returns CDR1 LNHDA and CDR2 SQIVND (reference sequence). The CDR3 contains 12 residues. In DNA, the CDR3 is TGTGCCAGTAGTATAGTCAGCGATACGCAGTATTTT. Translation gives CASSIVSDTQYF. Full variable domain (missing parts from reference TRBV19 and TRBJ2-3): DGGITQSPKYLFRKEGQNVTLSCEQNLNHDAMYWYRQDPGQGLRLIYYSQIVNDFQKGDIAEGYSVSREKKESFPLTVTSAQKNPTAFYLCASSIVSDTQYFGPGTRLTVL.

This clonotype was recorded once. The V gene is TRBV16, the J gene TRBJ2-7; D is unclear. Germline V lookup: CDR1 KGHSY, CDR2 FQNENV. This CDR3 has 12 amino acids. Trimming removed 3 bases at V and 7 bases at J, with 10 bases between. CDR3 sequence reads: CASSHSSLEQYF. The CDR3 bases are TGTGCCAGCAGCCACTCTTCGCTGGAGCAGTACTTC.

The rearrangement uses TRBV9 and TRBJ2-2, with D perhaps assigned TRBD1 or TRBD2 (5 bases each). The V end lost 3 bases, the J end lost 6 bases, and 12 bases lay between the germline ends. The germline V gene encodes CDR1 SGDLS and CDR2 YYNGEE. CDR3 length: 14 residues. CDR3 loop: CASSGRGRAGELFF. The CDR3 region has the DNA TGTGCCAGCAGCGGCCGGGGACGCGCCGGGGAGCTGTTTTTT.

The chain uses TRBV6-2 or TRBV6-3 and TRBJ1-2; 10 positions agree with TRBD1. Germline V gene data show CDR1 as MNHEY and CDR2 as SVGEGT. The CDR3 is made up of 13 amino acids. V lost 5 bases to trimming and J lost 7 bases; unmatched junction nucleotides: 4. CDR3 amino acids: CASSGTGAIGYTF. The CDR3 DNA reads as TGTGCCAGCAGTGGGACAGGGGCAATTGGCTACACCTTC.

The V gene is TRBV30, the J gene TRBJ1-4; tentative D call: TRBD1 (6 bases). Trimming removed 7 bases from V and 5 bases from J, with 14 bases in between. CDR3 length equals 13 residues. Germline V CDR1 and CDR2: GTSNPN, SVGIG (reference sequence). In DNA, the CDR3 is TGTGCCTTGGATCGGCAGGGGAATGAAAAACTGTTTTTT. This translates into CALDRQGNEKLFF.

The J gene is TRBJ2-4, the V gene TRBV11-2, with TRBD1 matching 7 bases. V shed 5 bases, J shed 11 bases, and the junction held 6 bases outside the gene matches. The CDR3 covers 12 residues. Germline CDR1 and CDR2: SGHAT and FQNNGV. The CDR3 sequence is CASSQQGTLQYF. As DNA, the CDR3 is TGTGCCAGCAGCCAACAGGGGACGCTTCAGTACTTC.

Written as DNA, the CDR3 is TGTGCCAGCAGTAGACAGGGGACTGGCAATCAGCCCCAGCATTTT. Amino acid sequence: CASSRQGTGNQPQHF. The chain joins TRBV2 to TRBJ1-5, with TRBD1 matching over 8 bases. V lost 5 bases and J lost 2; bases outside the gene matches: 5. Per germline, CDR1 SNHLY and CDR2 FYNNEI. This CDR3 has 15 residues. Full variable domain (remainder filled in from reference TRBV2 and TRBJ1-5): EPEVTQTPSHQVTQMGQEVILRCVPISNHLYFYWYRQILGQKVEFLVSFYNNEISEKSEIFDDQFSVERPDGSNFTLKIRSTKLEDSAMYFCASSRQGTGNQPQHFGDGTRLSIL.

The chain links TRBV3-1 to TRBJ1-2; D unresolved. Germline V gene data show CDR1 as LGHDT and CDR2 as YNNKEL (reference sequence). V lost 1 base to trimming and J lost 4 bases, with 10 bases between them. This CDR3 has 14 amino acids. The CDR3 DNA reads TGTGCCAGCAGCCAAGGGCTGGACGTCTATGGCTACACCTTC. Translation gives CASSQGLDVYGYTF.

The count of this clonotype is one. This chain links TRBV29-1 with TRBJ2-7; 9 positions agree with TRBD1. From germline, CDR1 is SQVTM and CDR2 ANQGSEA. The CDR3 is 13 amino acids. Trimming took 7 bases from V and 7 from J; bases not matched to a gene: 11. The CDR3 reads CSARDRVKVEQYF. The DNA for the CDR3 is TGCAGCGCTCGGGACAGGGTAAAGGTGGAGCAGTACTTC.

This clonotype was detected only once. This CDR3 is CASSFIAGVSYNEQFF. Written as DNA, the CDR3 is TGCGCCAGCAGCTTCATAGCGGGGGTCTCCTACAATGAGCAGTTCTTC. The chain employs TRBV5-1 and TRBJ2-1; 9 nucleotides agree with TRBD2. Germline V gene sequence: CDR1 SGHRS, CDR2 YFSETQ. The CDR3 has 16 amino acids. V dropped 2 bases and J dropped 0; count of bases not matched to a gene: 3.

The chain is built from TRBV3-1 and TRBJ2-7; 14 positions agree with TRBD2. V trimming: 2 bases; J trimming: 4 bases; junction bases outside the gene matches: 19. CDR1 is LGHDT, CDR2 YNNKEL, per germline (reference sequence). The CDR3 covers 21 residues. The CDR3 spells CASSQPGLTSGRALMGYEQYF. Here the CDR3 DNA reads TGTGCCAGCAGCCAACCCGGGCTGACTAGCGGGAGGGCCCTCATGGGTTACGAGCAGTACTTC.

The V and J genes are TRBV14 and TRBJ2-5, with 7 bases matching TRBD2. The junction had 9 bases not matched to a gene; V was cut back by 6 bases and J by 5 bases. Germline V gene lookup returns CDR1 SGHDN and CDR2 FVKESK. The CDR3 has 14 amino acids. CDR3: CASRLGGSSETQYF. DNA of the CDR3: TGTGCCAGCAGACTAGGCGGGAGCTCCGAGACCCAGTACTTC.

The chain recombines TRBV9 with TRBJ2-1, with D uncertain. V lost 3 bases to trimming and J lost 4 bases, with 8 bases between them. Germline CDR1 is SGDLS and CDR2 is YYNGEE. CDR3 length: 13 amino acids. The CDR3 nucleotides read TGTGCCAGCAGCGAAGCAGCGTACAATGAGCAGTTCTTC. Residues: CASSEAAYNEQFF.

The J gene is TRBJ1-5, the V gene TRBV20-1, with 10 bases fitting TRBD1. V was pared by 5 bases and J by 4 bases, with 2 bases of the junction left unmatched. Looked up from germline, CDR1 is DFQATT and CDR2 is SNEGSKA (reference sequence). The CDR3 totals 13 residues. In DNA, the CDR3 is TGCAGTGCTTGGACAGGGGGAAATCAGCCCCAGCATTTT. This translates into CSAWTGGNQPQHF.

The V and J genes are TRBV30 and TRBJ2-3; a possible D gene is TRBD1 (6 bases). Germline CDR1 and CDR2: GTSNPN and SVGIG (reference sequence). V shed 3 bases and J shed 0 bases, with 10 bases lying between them. This CDR3 comprises 14 residues. The CDR3 loop reads CAWRQGMSTDTQYF. CDR3 bases: TGTGCCTGGAGGCAGGGGATGAGCACAGATACGCAGTATTTT.

This chain joins TRBV18 and TRBJ2-3, with 9 bases aligning to TRBD2. The ends lost 1 base at V and 3 bases at J; junction bases unmatched: 8. CDR1 is KGHSH and CDR2 is LQKENI in the germline V gene. There are 17 residues in the CDR3. Here the CDR3 reads CASSPLHAGGPTDTQYF. CDR3 nucleotide sequence: TGTGCCAGCTCACCACTTCATGCGGGAGGGCCGACAGATACGCAGTATTTT.

This clonotype was detected a few times. The chain recombines TRBV18 with TRBJ2-7; D is unclear. CDR1 is KGHSH, CDR2 LQKENI, per germline. The CDR3 length is 13 residues. The V end lost 2 bases, the J end lost 1 base, and 6 bases lay between the germline ends. CDR3 protein: CASSPGPSYEQYF. In nucleotides, the CDR3 is TGTGCCAGCTCACCAGGTCCTTCCTACGAGCAGTACTTC.

The chain carries TRBV20-1 and TRBJ2-1; D unresolved. Germline V gene sequence: CDR1 DFQATT, CDR2 SNEGSKA (reference sequence). This CDR3 is 13 amino acids long. V gave up 1 base and J gave up 7 bases, with 11 bases separating them. Here the CDR3 DNA reads TGCAGTGCTAGAGTTCCGACCTGGAATGAGCAGTTCTTC. This translates into CSARVPTWNEQFF.

The CDR3 is CASSTWTSGACEQFF. The CDR3 nucleotides read TGTGCCAGCAGCACCTGGACTAGCGGGGCATGTGAGCAGTTCTTC. The chain is built from TRBV21-1 and TRBJ2-1; TRBD2, the D gene given by the table, was not confirmed from the DNA. TRBV21-1 counts as a pseudogene. This CDR3 comprises 15 residues.

Only one count was recorded for this clonotype. The chain joins TRBV7-2 to TRBJ2-7; D is unresolved. The CDR3 has 14 amino acids. In germline, CDR1 is SGHTA, CDR2 FQGNSA. Trimming took off 3 bases at V and 2 bases at J, with 11 bases between the two ends. The CDR3 region is CASSFLGMTYEQYF. In DNA, the CDR3 is TGTGCCAGCAGCTTTTTGGGCATGACCTACGAGCAGTACTTC.

In this sample, this clonotype turned up a few times. V and J are TRBV11-2 and TRBJ2-7; TRBD1 matches at 11 bases. The CDR3 is made up of 14 amino acids. The germline V gene has CDR1 SGHAT and CDR2 FQNNGV. V shed 3 bases, J shed 4 bases, and the junction held 2 bases outside the gene matches. DNA for the CDR3: TGTGCCAGCAGCTTGGACAGGGGGCCGTACGAGCAGTACTTC. Protein product: CASSLDRGPYEQYF. Together with reference TRBV11-2 and TRBJ2-7, the CDR3 gives the full variable domain: EAGVAQSPRYKIIEKRQSVAFWCNPISGHATLYWYQQILGQGPKLLIQFQNNGVVDDSQLPKDRFSAERLKGVDSTLKIQPAKLEDSAVYLCASSLDRGPYEQYFGPGTRLTVT.

This rearrangement joins TRBV14 to TRBJ1-2; no definite D call. Looked up from germline, CDR1 is SGHDN and CDR2 is FVKESK. The CDR3 has 14 residues. V was shortened by 1 base and J by 0 bases, with 6 bases between the two germline ends. This CDR3 is CASSQGQSNYGYTF. The DNA of the CDR3 is TGTGCCAGCAGCCAAGGGCAGTCTAACTATGGCTACACCTTC.

The chain has TRBV3-1 and TRBJ2-3, with D perhaps matching TRBD1 (5 bases). CDR1 and CDR2 from the germline V gene are LGHDT and YNNKEL (reference sequence). Between the trimmed V and J ends, which lost 4 bases and 2 bases, there was a span of 13 bases. This CDR3 has 15 amino acids. CDR3 sequence: CASSPQGGPTDTQYF. CDR3 in DNA: TGTGCCAGCAGCCCTCAGGGCGGCCCCACAGATACGCAGTATTTT.

This clonotype came up once. This chain links TRBV5-1 with TRBJ2-3, with 13 bases matching TRBD2. The CDR3 contains 16 residues. The trim removed 4 bases at V and 3 bases at J, leaving 5 bases unmatched. CDR1 and CDR2 from the germline V gene are SGHRS and YFSETQ. The CDR3 is CASSTGLAGSTDTQYF. In nucleotides, the CDR3 is TGCGCCAGCAGCACGGGACTAGCGGGGTCAACAGATACGCAGTATTTT.